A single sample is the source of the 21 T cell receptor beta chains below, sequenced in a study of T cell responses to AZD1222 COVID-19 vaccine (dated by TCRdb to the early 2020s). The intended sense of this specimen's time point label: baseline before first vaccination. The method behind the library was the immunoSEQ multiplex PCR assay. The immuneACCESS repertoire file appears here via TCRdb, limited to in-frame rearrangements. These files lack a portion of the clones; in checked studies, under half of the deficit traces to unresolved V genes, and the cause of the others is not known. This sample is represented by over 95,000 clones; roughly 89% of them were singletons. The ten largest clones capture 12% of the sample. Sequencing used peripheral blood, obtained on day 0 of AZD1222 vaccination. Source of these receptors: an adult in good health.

The CDR3 DNA reads as TGCGCCAGCAGCTCGGGACTGTCCTCCTACGAGCAGTACTTC. This gives the protein CASSSGLSSYEQYF. The J gene is TRBJ2-7, the V gene TRBV5-1; weak D call: TRBD2 (6 bases). This CDR3 region has 14 residues. The V gene's germline CDR1 is SGHRS and CDR2 YFSETQ. The ends were cut back, 3 bases at V and 0 bases at J, with 10 bases in the middle.

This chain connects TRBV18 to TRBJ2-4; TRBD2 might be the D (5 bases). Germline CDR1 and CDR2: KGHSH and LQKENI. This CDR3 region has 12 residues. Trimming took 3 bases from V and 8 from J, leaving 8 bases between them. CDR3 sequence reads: CASSPLGDIQYF. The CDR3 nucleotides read TGTGCCAGCTCACCGCTCGGGGACATTCAGTACTTC.

The CDR3 DNA follows: TGTGCCATCAGTGACTCGGGGGGGAATGAGCAGTTCTTC. Translated, it gives CAISDSGGNEQFF. This sequence joins TRBV10-3 and TRBJ2-1; TRBD2 matches at 8 bases. Looked up from germline, CDR1 is ENHRY and CDR2 is SYGVKD. V dropped 3 bases and J dropped 7; count of bases not matched to a gene: 2. This CDR3 is built from 13 residues.

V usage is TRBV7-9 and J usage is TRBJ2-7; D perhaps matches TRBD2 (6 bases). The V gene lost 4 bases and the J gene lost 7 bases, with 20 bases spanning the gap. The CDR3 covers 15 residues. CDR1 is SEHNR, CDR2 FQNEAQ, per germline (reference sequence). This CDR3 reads CASSSPGTPLGEQYF. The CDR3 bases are TGTGCCAGCAGCTCACCTGGGACTCCGTTGGGGGAGCAGTACTTC.

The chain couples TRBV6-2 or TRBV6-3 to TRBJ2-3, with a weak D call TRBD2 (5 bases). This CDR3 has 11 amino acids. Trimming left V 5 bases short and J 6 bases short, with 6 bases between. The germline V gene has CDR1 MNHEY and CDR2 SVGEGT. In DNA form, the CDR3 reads TGTGCCAGCAGTCGAGGGGATACGCAGTATTTT. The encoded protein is CASSRGDTQYF.

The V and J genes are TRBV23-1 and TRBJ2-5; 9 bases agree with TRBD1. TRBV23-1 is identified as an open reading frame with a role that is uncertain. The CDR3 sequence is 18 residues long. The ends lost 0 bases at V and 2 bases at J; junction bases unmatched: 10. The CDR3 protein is CASSQSIWTGEIQETQYF. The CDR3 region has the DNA TGCGCCAGCAGTCAATCGATTTGGACAGGGGAGATACAAGAGACCCAGTACTTC.

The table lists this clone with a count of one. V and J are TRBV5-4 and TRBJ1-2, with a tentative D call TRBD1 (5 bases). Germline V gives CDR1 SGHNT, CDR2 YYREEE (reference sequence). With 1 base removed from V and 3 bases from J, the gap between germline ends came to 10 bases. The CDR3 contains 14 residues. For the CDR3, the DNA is TGTGCCAGCAGCTTGCAGGGCCAGTACTATGGCTACACCTTC. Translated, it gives CASSLQGQYYGYTF.

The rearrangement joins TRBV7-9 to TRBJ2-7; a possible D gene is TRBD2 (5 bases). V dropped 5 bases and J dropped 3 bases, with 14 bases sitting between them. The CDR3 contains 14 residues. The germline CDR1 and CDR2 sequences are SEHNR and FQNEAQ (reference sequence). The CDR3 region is CASSPPGYNYEQYF. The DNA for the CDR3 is TGTGCCAGCAGCCCCCCGGGGTATAACTACGAGCAGTACTTC.

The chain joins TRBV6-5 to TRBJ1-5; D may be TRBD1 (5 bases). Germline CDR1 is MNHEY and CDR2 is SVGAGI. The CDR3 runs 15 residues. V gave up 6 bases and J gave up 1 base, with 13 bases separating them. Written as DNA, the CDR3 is TGTGCCAGCAGACCCGGGACCCCAAGCAATCAGCCCCAGCATTTT. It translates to CASRPGTPSNQPQHF.

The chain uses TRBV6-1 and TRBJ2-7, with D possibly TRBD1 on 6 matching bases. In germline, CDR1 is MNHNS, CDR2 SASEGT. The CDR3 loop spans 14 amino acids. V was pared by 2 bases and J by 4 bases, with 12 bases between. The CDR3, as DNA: TGTGCCAGCAGTGAACAGGGGTTGGGGTACGAGCAGTACTTC. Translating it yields CASSEQGLGYEQYF.

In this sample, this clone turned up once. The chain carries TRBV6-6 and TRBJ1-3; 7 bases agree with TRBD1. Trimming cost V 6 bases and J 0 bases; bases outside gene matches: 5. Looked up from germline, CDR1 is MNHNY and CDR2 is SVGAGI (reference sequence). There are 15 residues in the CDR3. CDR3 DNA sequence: TGTGCCAGCAGCCCGGGACAGATCTCTGGAAACACCATATATTTT. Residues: CASSPGQISGNTIYF.

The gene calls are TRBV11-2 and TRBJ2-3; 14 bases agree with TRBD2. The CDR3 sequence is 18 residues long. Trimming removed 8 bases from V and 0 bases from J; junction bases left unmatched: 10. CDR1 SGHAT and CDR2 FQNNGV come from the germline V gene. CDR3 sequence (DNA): TGTGCCAGCCGCAGACTAGCGGGAGGGCCGCGTAGCACAGATACGCAGTATTTT. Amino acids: CASRRLAGGPRSTDTQYF.

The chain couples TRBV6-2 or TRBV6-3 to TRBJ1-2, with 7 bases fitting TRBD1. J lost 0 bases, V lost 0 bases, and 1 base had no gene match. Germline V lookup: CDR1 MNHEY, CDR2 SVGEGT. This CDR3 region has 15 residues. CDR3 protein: CASSYSGTANYGYTF. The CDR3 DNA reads TGTGCCAGCAGTTACTCGGGGACAGCTAACTATGGCTACACCTTC.

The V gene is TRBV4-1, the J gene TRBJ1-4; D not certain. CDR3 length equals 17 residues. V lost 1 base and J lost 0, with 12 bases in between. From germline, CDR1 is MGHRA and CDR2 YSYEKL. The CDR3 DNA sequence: TGCGCCAGCAGCCAAGTCGCAGGAGTTGCAACTAATGAAAAACTGTTTTTT. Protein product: CASSQVAGVATNEKLFF.

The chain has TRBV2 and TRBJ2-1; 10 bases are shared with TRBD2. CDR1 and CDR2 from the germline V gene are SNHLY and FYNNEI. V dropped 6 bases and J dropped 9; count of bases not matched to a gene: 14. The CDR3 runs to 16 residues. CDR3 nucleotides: TGTGCCAGCAGACGACTAGCGGGCCTCTCTAGGGGTGAGCAGTTCTTC. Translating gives CASRRLAGLSRGEQFF.

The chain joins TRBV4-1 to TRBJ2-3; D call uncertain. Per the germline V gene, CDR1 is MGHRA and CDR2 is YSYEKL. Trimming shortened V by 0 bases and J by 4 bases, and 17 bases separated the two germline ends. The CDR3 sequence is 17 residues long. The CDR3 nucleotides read TGCGCCAGCAGCCAAGATTTGAACACCCGCGGTGCAGATACGCAGTATTTT. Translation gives CASSQDLNTRGADTQYF.

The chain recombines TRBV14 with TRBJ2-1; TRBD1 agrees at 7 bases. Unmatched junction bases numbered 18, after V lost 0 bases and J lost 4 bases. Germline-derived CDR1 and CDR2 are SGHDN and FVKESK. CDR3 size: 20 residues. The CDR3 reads CASSQDRGARGQGVYNEQFF. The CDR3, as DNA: TGTGCCAGCAGCCAAGATCGGGGCGCCCGGGGCCAGGGGGTATACAATGAGCAGTTCTTC.

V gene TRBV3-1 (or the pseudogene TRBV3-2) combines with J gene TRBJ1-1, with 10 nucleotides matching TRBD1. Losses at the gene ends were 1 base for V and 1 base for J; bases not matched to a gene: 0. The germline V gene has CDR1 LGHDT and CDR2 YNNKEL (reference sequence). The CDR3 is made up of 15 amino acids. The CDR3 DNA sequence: TGTGCCAGCAGCCAAGGGGACAGGGGGAACACTGAAGCTTTCTTT. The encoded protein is CASSQGDRGNTEAFF.

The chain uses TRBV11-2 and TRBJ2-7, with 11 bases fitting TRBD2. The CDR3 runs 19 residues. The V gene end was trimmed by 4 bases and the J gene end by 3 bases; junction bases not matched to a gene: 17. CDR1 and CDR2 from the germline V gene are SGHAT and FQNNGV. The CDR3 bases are TGTGCCAGCAGCTCGTCCGGGGCACTAGCGGGAGCCCGCCTCTACGAGCAGTACTTC. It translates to CASSSSGALAGARLYEQYF.

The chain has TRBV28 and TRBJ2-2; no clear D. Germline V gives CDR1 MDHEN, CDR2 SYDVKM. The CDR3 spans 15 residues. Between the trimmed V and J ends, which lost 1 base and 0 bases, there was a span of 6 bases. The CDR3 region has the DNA TGTGCCAGCAGTTTATACACTGCGAACACCGGGGAGCTGTTTTTT. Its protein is CASSLYTANTGELFF.

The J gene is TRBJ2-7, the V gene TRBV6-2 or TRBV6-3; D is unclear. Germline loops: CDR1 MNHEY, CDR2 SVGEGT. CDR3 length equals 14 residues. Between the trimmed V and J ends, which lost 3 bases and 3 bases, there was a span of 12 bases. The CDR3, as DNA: TGTGCCAGCAGTTATCAGTATCCGAGCTACGAGCAGTACTTC. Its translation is CASSYQYPSYEQYF.